This TCR beta chain stems from a study of T-cell reconstitution after alpha-beta-depleted transplantation in children. Preparation of the TCRbeta library used unique molecular identifiers. Via MiXCR, TCRdb re-called the PCR reads, giving one row per CDR3 protein. The table shows 45,000 to 60,000 distinct CDR3 sequences, with roughly 50% occurring only once. The study, taken as a whole, reports: A year had passed since transplant, and T-cell counts and diversity by then came mostly from newly produced T cells. Alpha-beta T cells present about two months after transplant were reported to originate from several hundred expanded graft clones. Surviving thymic progenitors and recipient T cells were the source of high TCRbeta diversity at day 60 in some patients.

This clonotype was found a few times. Its specificity is not known. Trimming pared 4 bases from V and 0 bases from J, leaving 22 bases between. The CDR3 length is 18 residues. CDR1 is SGHDT, CDR2 YYEEEE, per germline. This TCR derives from a boy in the first two years of life with SCID, due to receive a stem cell transplant. V is TRBV5-6 and J is TRBJ1-2; D possibly corresponds to TRBD1 (6 bases). This material consisted of peripheral blood, taken before TCRalphabeta/CD19-depleted stem cell transplant. CDR3: CASSGSGGHPSPNYGYTF. As DNA, the CDR3 is TGTGCCAGCAGCGGCTCTGGGGGGCACCCTAGCCCTAACTATGGCTACACCTTC.